The rows below give T cell receptor beta chains drawn from one sample of a study of T cells in Graves' hyperthyroidism and ophthalmopathy. Using its own MiXCR run on the multiplex PCR reads, TCRdb lists one record per CDR3 protein. The sample contains fewer than 350,000 distinct CDR3 sequences, roughly 18% of which appear only once. Sequenced: blood. The receptors here all came from a woman in her 50s with Graves' hyperthyroidism. CDR3s include the opening cysteine and the closing phenylalanine or tryptophan. D genes are given only for firm matches. Clone size is given for some rows only: seen once, a few or many times, or a class if the clone is expanded.

clone_size j_call d_call v_call cdr3_aa cdr3_nt
few TRBJ1-6 TRBD1 TRBV28 CASSTGTGGLPLHF TGTGCCAGCAGCACCGGGACAGGAGGCCTCCCCCTCCACTTT
few TRBJ2-5 TRBD1 TRBV29-1 CSVEAGGFAQETQYF TGCAGCGTTGAAGCAGGGGGCTTTGCCCAAGAGACCCAGTACTTC
few TRBJ2-5 TRBD2 TRBV12-3/TRBV12-4 CASKNGSLAGAETQYF TGTGCCAGCAAAAACGGCTCACTAGCGGGGGCGGAGACCCAGTACTTC
- TRBJ1-4 TRBD1 TRBV4-1 CASSQDRGQGNEKLFF TGCGCCAGCAGCCAAGATAGGGGACAGGGTAATGAAAAACTGTTTTTT
many TRBJ2-5 TRBD2 TRBV7-3 CASSSAAGGQETQYF TGTGCCAGCAGCTCAGCGGCGGGGGGACAAGAGACCCAGTACTTC
- TRBJ2-7 - TRBV5-4 CASSLSAGSSYEQYF TGTGCCAGCAGCTTGTCAGCAGGGAGCTCCTACGAGCAGTACTTC
- TRBJ1-3 TRBD1 TRBV12-3/TRBV12-4 CASNGYRDRGPHSGNTIYF TGTGCCAGCAACGGTTACCGGGACAGGGGGCCTCACTCTGGAAACACCATATATTTT
- TRBJ2-3 TRBD2 TRBV7-9 CASSFGGGSGTDTQYF TGTGCCAGCAGCTTCGGCGGGGGTTCGGGCACAGATACGCAGTATTTT
- TRBJ1-2 - TRBV5-1 CASSLLVTGSDYGYTF TGCGCCAGCAGCTTGTTAGTTACGGGATCGGACTATGGCTACACCTTC
many TRBJ2-7 TRBD2 TRBV6-2/TRBV6-3 CASRPAPGTSGLKFYEQYF TGTGCCAGCAGGCCGGCCCCGGGGACTAGCGGATTGAAGTTCTACGAGCAGTACTTC
once TRBJ1-5 TRBD1 TRBV19 CASSIDGRGSSNQPQHF TGTGCCAGTAGTATAGATGGCAGGGGGTCCAGCAATCAGCCCCAGCATTTT
many TRBJ2-3 TRBD2 TRBV2 CASNFGLAGRDTQYF TGTGCCAGCAATTTCGGACTAGCGGGAAGAGATACGCAGTATTTT
many TRBJ2-1 - TRBV6-5 CASSYSSFYNEQFF TGTGCCAGCAGTTACTCGAGCTTTTACAATGAGCAGTTCTTC
- TRBJ2-7 TRBD2 TRBV20-1 CSARDRGGGIWEQYF TGCAGTGCTAGAGATCGGGGGGGCGGGATCTGGGAGCAGTACTTC
many TRBJ1-1 TRBD1 TRBV3-1 CASSQTGQGRSIEAFF TGTGCCAGCAGCCAAACCGGACAGGGACGGAGCATTGAAGCTTTCTTT
many TRBJ2-3 TRBD1 TRBV5-6 CASSPLDRGLTDTQYF TGTGCCAGCAGCCCATTGGACAGGGGGCTTACAGATACGCAGTATTTT
- TRBJ2-1 TRBD2 TRBV7-9 CASSWTSGSSYEQFF TGTGCCAGCAGCTGGACTAGCGGGAGCTCCTACGAGCAGTTCTTC